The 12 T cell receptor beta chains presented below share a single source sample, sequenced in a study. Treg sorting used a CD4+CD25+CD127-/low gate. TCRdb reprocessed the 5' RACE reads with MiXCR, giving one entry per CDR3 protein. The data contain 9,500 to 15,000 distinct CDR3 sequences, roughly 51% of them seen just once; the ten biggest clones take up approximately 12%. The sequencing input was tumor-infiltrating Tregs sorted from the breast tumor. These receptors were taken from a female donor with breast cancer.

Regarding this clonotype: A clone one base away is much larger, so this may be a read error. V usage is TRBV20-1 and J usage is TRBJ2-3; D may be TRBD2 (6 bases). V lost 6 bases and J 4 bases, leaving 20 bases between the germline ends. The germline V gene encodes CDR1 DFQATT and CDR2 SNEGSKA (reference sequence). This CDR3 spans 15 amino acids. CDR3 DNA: TGCAGTGCACCGAATCAGGAGGGGTCCCCAGATACGCAGTATTTT. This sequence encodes CSAPNQEGSPDTQYF.

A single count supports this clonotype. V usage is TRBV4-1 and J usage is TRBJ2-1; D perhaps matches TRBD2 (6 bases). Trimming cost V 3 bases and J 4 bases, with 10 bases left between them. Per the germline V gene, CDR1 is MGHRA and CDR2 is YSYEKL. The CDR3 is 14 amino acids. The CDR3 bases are TGCGCCAGCAGCCAGGGCGGGACTTACAATGAGCAGTTCTTC. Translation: CASSQGGTYNEQFF.

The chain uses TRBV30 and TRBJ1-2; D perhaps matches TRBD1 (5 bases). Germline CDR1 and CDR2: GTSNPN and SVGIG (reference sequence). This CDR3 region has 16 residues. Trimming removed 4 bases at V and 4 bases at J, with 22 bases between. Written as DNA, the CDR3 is TGTGCCTGGAAGGCTGGGGCGGCGACCCTAGGCTATGGCTACACCTTC. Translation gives CAWKAGAATLGYGYTF.

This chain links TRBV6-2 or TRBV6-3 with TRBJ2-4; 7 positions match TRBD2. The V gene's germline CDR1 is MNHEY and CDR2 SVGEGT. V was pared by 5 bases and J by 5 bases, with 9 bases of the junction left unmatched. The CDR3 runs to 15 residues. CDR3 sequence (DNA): TGTGCCAGCAGTGGCTCTAGCGGAGGCCAAAACATTCAGTACTTC. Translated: CASSGSSGGQNIQYF.

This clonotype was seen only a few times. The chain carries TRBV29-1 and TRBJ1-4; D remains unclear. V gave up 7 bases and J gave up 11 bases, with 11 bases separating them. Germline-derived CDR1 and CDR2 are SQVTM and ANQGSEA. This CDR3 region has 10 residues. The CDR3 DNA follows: TGCAGCGCCGGAGATAAGAAACTGTTTTTT. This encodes CSAGDKKLFF.

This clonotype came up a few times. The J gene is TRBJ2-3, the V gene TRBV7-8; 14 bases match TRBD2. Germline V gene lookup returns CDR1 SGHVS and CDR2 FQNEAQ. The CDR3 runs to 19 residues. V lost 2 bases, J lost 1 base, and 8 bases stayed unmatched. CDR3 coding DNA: TGTGCCAGCAGCTTAAGGCCAGAGGGACTAGCGGGGGGCACAGATACGCAGTATTTT. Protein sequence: CASSLRPEGLAGGTDTQYF. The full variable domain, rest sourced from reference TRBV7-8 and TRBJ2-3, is GAGVSQSPRYKVAKRGQDVALRCDPISGHVSLFWYQQALGQGPEFLTYFQNEAQLDKSGLPSDRFFAERPEGSVSTLKIQRTQQEDSAVYLCASSLRPEGLAGGTDTQYFGPGTRLTVL.

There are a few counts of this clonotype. The CDR3 DNA reads as TGCAGTGCCGAAATAGCGGGAGCCCACAATGAGCAGTTCTTC. Its translation is CSAEIAGAHNEQFF. The chain joins TRBV20-1 to TRBJ2-1; 9 bases fit TRBD2. The CDR3 covers 14 residues. Germline V gene sequence: CDR1 DFQATT, CDR2 SNEGSKA (reference sequence). The ends lost 6 bases at V and 5 bases at J; junction bases unmatched: 8.

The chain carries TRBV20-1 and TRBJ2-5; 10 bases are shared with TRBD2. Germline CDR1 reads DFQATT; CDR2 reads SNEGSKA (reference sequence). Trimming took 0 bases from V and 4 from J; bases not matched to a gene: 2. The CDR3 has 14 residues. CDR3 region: CSARDTSGIETQYF. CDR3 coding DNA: TGCAGTGCTAGAGATACTAGCGGGATAGAGACCCAGTACTTC.

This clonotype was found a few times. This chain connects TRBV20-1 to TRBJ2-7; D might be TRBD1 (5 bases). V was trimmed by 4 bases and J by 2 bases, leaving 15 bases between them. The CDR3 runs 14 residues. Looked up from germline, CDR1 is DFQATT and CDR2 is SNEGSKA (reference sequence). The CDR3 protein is CSAIRQYPTYEQYF. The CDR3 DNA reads TGCAGTGCTATAAGACAGTACCCTACCTACGAGCAGTACTTC.

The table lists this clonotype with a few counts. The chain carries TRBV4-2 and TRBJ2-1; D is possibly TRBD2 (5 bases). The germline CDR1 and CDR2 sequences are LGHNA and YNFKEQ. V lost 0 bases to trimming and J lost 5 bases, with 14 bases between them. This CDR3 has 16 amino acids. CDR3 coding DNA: TGTGCCAGCAGCCAAGAGGGTCAACTAGGGAACAATGAGCAGTTCTTC. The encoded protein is CASSQEGQLGNNEQFF.

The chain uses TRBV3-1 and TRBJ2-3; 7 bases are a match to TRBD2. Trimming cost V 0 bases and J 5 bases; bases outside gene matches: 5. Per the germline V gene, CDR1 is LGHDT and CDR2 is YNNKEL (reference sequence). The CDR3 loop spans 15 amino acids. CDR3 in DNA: TGTGCCAGCAGCCAAGATCTAGCGGAGCTAGATACGCAGTATTTT. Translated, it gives CASSQDLAELDTQYF.

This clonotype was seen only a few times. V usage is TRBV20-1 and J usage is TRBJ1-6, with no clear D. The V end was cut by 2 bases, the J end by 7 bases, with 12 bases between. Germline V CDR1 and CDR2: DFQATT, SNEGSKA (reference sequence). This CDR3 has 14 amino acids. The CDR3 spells CSARNPESNSPLHF. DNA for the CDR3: TGCAGTGCTAGAAACCCGGAGTCCAATTCACCCCTCCACTTT.